The clone carrying this T cell receptor (beta chain) came up a few times. This entry is derived from a study of T cell changes during pregnancy in multiple sclerosis. Trimming took off 5 bases at V and 2 bases at J, with 14 bases between the two ends. There are 15 residues in the CDR3. The germline V gene has CDR1 LNHDA and CDR2 SQIVND (reference sequence). TCRdb keeps only in-frame clones here, not all; method: immunoSEQ multiplex PCR. The data hold 26,000 or so clones, with roughly 90% observed a single time. This clonotype was obtained from a female donor in good health, enrolled as a control in a pregnancy study. The chain combines TRBV19 with TRBJ2-3, with D perhaps TRBD1 (6 bases). This material consisted of CD4+ T cells from peripheral blood mononuclear cells, taken in the first trimester of pregnancy. CDR3 in DNA: TGTGCCAGTAGTTCCGTACAGGGTTTCACAGATACGCAGTATTTT. Translation gives CASSSVQGFTDTQYF.